Below are 30 T cell receptor beta chains sequenced from a single sample in a study of cytomegalovirus exposure and HLA in healthy donors. This PCR relied on a set of 60 Vbeta primers and 13 Jbeta primers. The method was immunoSEQ multiplex PCR; TCRdb's version includes in-frame clones alone and lacks a portion of them. The sample contains around 140,000 clones, under 10% of which appear only once. Material: PBMCs. Receptors originate from a woman in her 40s in good health and CMV-seropositive.

A few counts support this clone. This chain uses TRBV5-6 with TRBJ1-2; 7 positions match TRBD1. After removal of 2 bases from V and 4 bases from J, the junction contained 5 bases not matched to a gene. CDR1 and CDR2 from the germline V gene are SGHDT and YYEEEE. This CDR3 spans 14 amino acids. The chain's CDR3 is CASSFQGVSYGYTF. In DNA form, the CDR3 reads TGTGCCAGCAGCTTTCAGGGGGTAAGCTATGGCTACACCTTC.

In its sample, this clone was seen a few times. The gene calls are TRBV4-3 and TRBJ2-3; 8 nucleotides match TRBD1. The CDR3 has 15 amino acids. The junction had 2 bases not matched to a gene; V was cut back by 0 bases and J by 3 bases. Germline V gene lookup returns CDR1 LGHNA and CDR2 YSLEER. For the CDR3, the DNA is TGCGCCAGCAGCCAAGATGGGACAGGAACAGATACGCAGTATTTT. Encoded protein: CASSQDGTGTDTQYF.

With regard to this clone: Sequence at one end of the junction differs from germline and may be a read error. This chain uses TRBV18 with TRBJ1-6; the D is unclear. Germline assignment: CDR1 KGHSH and CDR2 LQKENI. CDR3 size: 13 residues. The CDR3 region has the DNA TGTGCCAGCTCACCAAGCGATAACTCACCCCTCCACTTT. Amino acids: CASSPSDNSPLHF.

The chain has TRBV7-2 and TRBJ2-3, with 7 bases matching TRBD2. The V gene end was trimmed by 5 bases and the J gene end by 3 bases; junction bases not matched to a gene: 14. Germline assignment: CDR1 SGHTA and CDR2 FQGNSA. The CDR3 sequence is 17 residues long. The CDR3 reads CASSGLRLSRGTDTQYF. CDR3 sequence (DNA): TGTGCCAGCAGCGGACTTAGGCTATCGCGGGGGACAGATACGCAGTATTTT.

In its sample, this clone was seen a few times. This rearrangement joins TRBV7-2 to TRBJ1-1; D gene ambiguous. V was cut by 5 bases and J by 5 bases, with 9 bases left in between. CDR1 is SGHTA and CDR2 is FQGNSA in the germline V gene. This CDR3 is built from 12 residues. The CDR3 nucleotides are TGTGCCAGCAGCAACGGAGTAACTGAAGCTTTCTTT. This sequence encodes CASSNGVTEAFF.

V gene TRBV19 combines with J gene TRBJ1-1; perhaps TRBD1 as D (6 bases). V lost 3 bases, J lost 10 bases, and 15 bases lay in between. The V gene's germline CDR1 is LNHDA and CDR2 SQIVND (reference sequence). CDR3 length: 13 amino acids. CDR3 residues: CASSIGRGAGAFF. The CDR3 DNA sequence: TGTGCCAGTAGTATTGGTCGGGGGGCCGGAGCTTTCTTT.

The gene calls are TRBV29-1 and TRBJ1-2; TRBD1 matches 7 bases. The J segment lost 1 base and the V segment lost 6 bases, leaving 14 bases of the junction unmatched. Germline V gives CDR1 SQVTM, CDR2 ANQGSEA. The CDR3 totals 16 residues. The DNA for the CDR3 is TGCAGCGTCGAGAGACCGGGACAGCTGAGTAACTATGGCTACACCTTC. Translating gives CSVERPGQLSNYGYTF.

The CDR3 reads CASSPLLAGGTDTQYF. The CDR3 DNA follows: TGTGCCAGCAGCCCGCTCCTAGCGGGGGGGACAGATACGCAGTATTTT. The V gene is TRBV7-2, the J gene TRBJ2-3; 12 nucleotides line up with TRBD2. Trimming cost V 5 bases and J 3 bases; bases outside gene matches: 6. The CDR3 consists of 16 residues. Per germline, CDR1 SGHTA and CDR2 FQGNSA.

This clone was counted only a few times. The J gene is TRBJ2-1, the V gene TRBV9; 12 positions match TRBD2. Germline V gives CDR1 SGDLS, CDR2 YYNGEE. The V and J ends lost 3 bases and 2 bases, in that order; junction bases with no gene match: 3. There are 16 residues in the CDR3. The CDR3 loop is CASSGPSGGAYNEQFF. CDR3 DNA: TGTGCCAGCAGCGGCCCTAGCGGGGGGGCCTACAATGAGCAGTTCTTC.

The CDR3 loop is CASSQLTGLPYEQYF. DNA of the CDR3: TGTGCCAGCAGCCAGCTGACAGGGCTACCATACGAGCAGTACTTC. The J gene is TRBJ2-7, the V gene TRBV11-2, with 7 bases lining up with TRBD1. CDR3 size: 15 residues. The V segment lost 5 bases and the J segment 4 bases; nucleotides outside the gene matches: 11. Germline values: CDR1 SGHAT, CDR2 FQNNGV.

The chain combines TRBV5-6 with TRBJ2-7, with D possibly matching TRBD1 (6 bases). CDR3 size: 17 residues. From germline, CDR1 is SGHDT and CDR2 YYEEEE. Deletions cut 4 bases from V and 0 bases from J, with 20 bases between. CDR3 nucleotide sequence: TGTGCCAGCAGCCGCGGACAGACCAGACTGAGCTCCTACGAGCAGTACTTC. This translates into CASSRGQTRLSSYEQYF.

The chain employs TRBV6-4 and TRBJ2-3; TRBD2 matches at 8 bases. CDR1 and CDR2 from the germline V gene are MRHNA and SNTAGT. Germline trimming cut 4 bases from V and 6 bases from J; bases unmatched to any gene: 9. The CDR3 loop spans 15 amino acids. The CDR3 here is CASSVLGGASDTQYF. CDR3 nucleotides: TGTGCCAGCAGTGTCCTCGGGGGGGCTTCGGATACGCAGTATTTT.

This chain connects TRBV10-2 to TRBJ1-1; D possibly corresponds to TRBD1 (6 bases). There are 13 residues in the CDR3. Germline assignment: CDR1 WSHSY and CDR2 SAAADI. V was trimmed by 4 bases and J by 4 bases, leaving 10 bases between them. The CDR3 loop is CASSATGRTEAFF. The CDR3 region has the DNA TGCGCCAGCAGTGCTACAGGGCGCACTGAAGCTTTCTTT.

This clone was seen only a few times. The rearrangement links TRBV7-2 to TRBJ1-1, with TRBD1 as a possible D gene (5 bases). Trimming cost V 4 bases and J 1 base, with 13 bases left between them. The germline V gene has CDR1 SGHTA and CDR2 FQGNSA. The CDR3 runs 15 residues. CDR3: CASSYPGFTNTEAFF. CDR3 nucleotides: TGTGCCAGCAGCTATCCAGGGTTTACGAACACTGAAGCTTTCTTT.

This clone appeared a few times. V gene TRBV4-3 combines with J gene TRBJ1-6; D is unclear. V lost 2 bases to trimming and J lost 0 bases, with 5 bases between them. This CDR3 is built from 15 residues. CDR1 LGHNA and CDR2 YSLEER come from the germline V gene. The CDR3 DNA reads TGCGCCAGCAGCCAATACAGCTCCTATAATTCACCCCTCCACTTT. It specifies CASSQYSSYNSPLHF.

This chain uses TRBV19 with TRBJ2-5, with D tentatively TRBD1 (6 bases). Germline V gene sequence: CDR1 LNHDA, CDR2 SQIVND (reference sequence). The CDR3 totals 16 residues. The V end was cut by 7 bases, the J end by 2 bases, with 20 bases between. In nucleotides, the CDR3 is TGTGCCAGTACCAAAACCCTACCGGGACAACAAGAGACCCAGTACTTC. The encoded protein is CASTKTLPGQQETQYF.

This clone has just a few counts. This sequence joins TRBV29-1 and TRBJ2-3; TRBD2 aligns across 7 bases. This CDR3 spans 14 amino acids. The germline V gene encodes CDR1 SQVTM and CDR2 ANQGSEA. V lost 6 bases to trimming and J lost 0 bases; unmatched junction nucleotides: 6. The CDR3 here is CSVASGMSTDTQYF. The DNA for the CDR3 is TGCAGCGTAGCAAGCGGGATGAGCACAGATACGCAGTATTTT.

This clone was counted a few times. This sequence joins TRBV5-1 and TRBJ2-1, with 9 bases aligning to TRBD2. V dropped 5 bases and J dropped 8; count of bases not matched to a gene: 17. Germline values: CDR1 SGHRS, CDR2 YFSETQ. The CDR3 extends over 17 amino acids. CDR3: CASRFATGTSLSHEQFF. The CDR3 DNA is TGCGCCAGCAGATTCGCAACCGGGACTAGCCTAAGTCATGAGCAGTTCTTC.

This clone was seen more than once but under ten times. The chain carries TRBV7-2 and TRBJ1-2, with 10 bases that match TRBD1. Germline CDR1 reads SGHTA; CDR2 reads FQGNSA. Trimming removed 3 bases from V and 4 bases from J; junction bases left unmatched: 2. The CDR3 covers 14 residues. CDR3 in DNA: TGTGCCAGCAGCTTGGGACAGGGGACCTATGGCTACACCTTC. Amino acid sequence: CASSLGQGTYGYTF.

Only a few counts were recorded for this clone. V usage is TRBV2 and J usage is TRBJ1-5, with D unresolved. The CDR3 is made up of 13 amino acids. The germline gives CDR1 SNHLY, CDR2 FYNNEI. V was shortened by 2 bases and J by 3 bases, with 5 bases between the two germline ends. The CDR3 coding sequence is TGTGCCAGCAGTGAAAAGCTCAATCAGCCCCAGCATTTT. Translation: CASSEKLNQPQHF.

The gene calls are TRBV19 and TRBJ1-4, with no clear D. The CDR3 has 14 amino acids. Germline V gene lookup returns CDR1 LNHDA and CDR2 SQIVND (reference sequence). V lost 4 bases to trimming and J lost 5 bases, with 11 bases between them. This CDR3 is CASSTGRWNEKLFF. CDR3 nucleotide sequence: TGTGCCAGTAGTACCGGGAGGTGGAATGAAAAACTGTTTTTT.

The sample holds a few counts of this clone. V usage is TRBV6-5 and J usage is TRBJ2-7, with 10 nucleotides matching TRBD2. The junction had 2 bases not matched to a gene; V was cut back by 5 bases and J by 7 bases. The CDR3 consists of 12 residues. CDR1 MNHEY and CDR2 SVGAGI come from the germline V gene. CDR3 nucleotide sequence: TGTGCCAGCAGTGAGACTAGCGGGGAGCAGTACTTC. This translates into CASSETSGEQYF.

The V and J genes are TRBV2 and TRBJ1-3, with 10 bases fitting TRBD1. There are 16 residues in the CDR3. Trimming cost V 4 bases and J 0 bases; bases outside gene matches: 3. The germline gives CDR1 SNHLY, CDR2 FYNNEI. The CDR3 sequence: CASSATGGPSGNTIYF. Written as DNA, the CDR3 is TGTGCCAGCAGTGCGACAGGGGGCCCCTCTGGAAACACCATATATTTT.

Only a few counts were recorded for this clone. The chain joins TRBV2 to TRBJ2-5; a weak D match, TRBD2 (5 bases). This CDR3 is built from 13 residues. Trimming pared 4 bases from V and 5 bases from J, leaving 11 bases between. Germline CDR1 reads SNHLY; CDR2 reads FYNNEI. The CDR3 DNA sequence: TGTGCCAGCAGTGGGCCCAGGAGGGAGACCCAGTACTTC. It encodes CASSGPRRETQYF. Based on the CDR3 plus reference TRBV2 and TRBJ2-5, the full variable domain is EPEVTQTPSHQVTQMGQEVILRCVPISNHLYFYWYRQILGQKVEFLVSFYNNEISEKSEIFDDQFSVERPDGSNFTLKIRSTKLEDSAMYFCASSGPRRETQYFGPGTRLLVL.

This chain joins TRBV5-1 and TRBJ1-4; 7 nucleotides match TRBD1. The CDR3 totals 13 residues. Germline V gene sequence: CDR1 SGHRS, CDR2 YFSETQ. J gave up 8 bases and V 1 base, and 2 bases lay outside the gene matches. CDR3 region: CASSLTGEEKLFF. In nucleotides, the CDR3 is TGCGCCAGCAGCTTGACAGGGGAGGAAAAACTGTTTTTT.

J is TRBJ1-6 and V is TRBV27; possibly TRBD1 for D (6 bases). CDR3 size: 12 residues. With 6 bases removed from V and 7 bases from J, the gap between germline ends came to 7 bases. Germline assignment: CDR1 MNHEY and CDR2 SMNVEV (reference sequence). DNA for the CDR3: TGTGCCAGCAGCAGGGGAAATTCACCCCTCCACTTT. It translates to CASSRGNSPLHF.

Turning to this clone: The conserved phenylalanine or tryptophan normally closing the CDR3 is absent here, so this likely arose from a read error. The genes are TRBV4-1 and TRBJ1-1, with D tentatively TRBD1 (6 bases). The ends were cut back, 5 bases at V and 5 bases at J, with 12 bases in the middle. Germline CDR1 reads MGHRA; CDR2 reads YSYEKL. This CDR3 has 13 amino acids. The CDR3 DNA sequence: TGCGCCAGCAGCTTTTGGGGGCCAACTGAAGCTTTCTTG. This sequence encodes CASSFWGPTEAFL.

Only a few counts were recorded for this clone. The V call is TRBV2, the J call TRBJ2-3, with D tentatively TRBD2 (6 bases). V was trimmed by 6 bases and J by 4 bases, leaving 11 bases between them. Germline V gene data show CDR1 as SNHLY and CDR2 as FYNNEI. CDR3 length: 13 residues. The CDR3 DNA follows: TGTGCCAGCAGGGCTAGCGAGGCAGATACGCAGTATTTT. This encodes CASRASEADTQYF. Using reference TRBV2 and TRBJ2-3 for the parts outside the CDR3, the full variable domain is EPEVTQTPSHQVTQMGQEVILRCVPISNHLYFYWYRQILGQKVEFLVSFYNNEISEKSEIFDDQFSVERPDGSNFTLKIRSTKLEDSAMYFCASRASEADTQYFGPGTRLTVL.

The rearrangement joins TRBV7-9 to TRBJ1-1; no definite D call. Trimming removed 3 bases at V and 2 bases at J, with 13 bases between. The length of the CDR3 is 15 residues. Germline V gene data show CDR1 as SEHNR and CDR2 as FQNEAQ (reference sequence). The CDR3 region is CASSFSSLLNTEAFF. The CDR3 bases are TGTGCCAGCAGCTTTAGTTCCCTTCTAAACACTGAAGCTTTCTTT.

This clone has just a few counts. This chain connects TRBV29-1 to TRBJ1-2; D might be TRBD1 (5 bases). Per germline, CDR1 SQVTM and CDR2 ANQGSEA. Trimming stripped 2 bases from V and 5 bases from J, with 6 bases between. The CDR3 spans 11 residues. CDR3 protein: CSVEKGYGYTF. Written as DNA, the CDR3 is TGCAGCGTTGAAAAGGGGTATGGCTACACCTTC.